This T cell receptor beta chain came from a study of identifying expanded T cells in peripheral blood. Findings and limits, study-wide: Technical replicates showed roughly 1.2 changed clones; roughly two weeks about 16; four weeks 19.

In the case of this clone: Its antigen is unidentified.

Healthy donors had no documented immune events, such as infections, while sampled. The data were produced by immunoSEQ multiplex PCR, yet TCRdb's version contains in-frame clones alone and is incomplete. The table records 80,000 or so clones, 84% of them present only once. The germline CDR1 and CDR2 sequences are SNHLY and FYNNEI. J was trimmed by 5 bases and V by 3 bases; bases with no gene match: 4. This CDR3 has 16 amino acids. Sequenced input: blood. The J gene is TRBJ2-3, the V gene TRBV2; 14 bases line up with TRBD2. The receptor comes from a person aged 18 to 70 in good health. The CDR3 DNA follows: TGTGCCAGCAGTGATTGGGGACTAGCGGGAGAAGATACGCAGTATTTT. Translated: CASSDWGLAGEDTQYF.